The 21 T cell receptor beta chains below come from one sample, sequenced in a study of blood T cell repertoires in COVID-19. The protocol was immunoSEQ multiplex PCR, while the TCRdb copy is restricted to in-frame clones and leaves out a portion. The data hold 250,000 to 300,000 clones, with roughly 88% observed a single time. The specimen sequenced was peripheral blood. The source of these receptors is a woman in her thirties with active or convalescent COVID-19.

A few counts support this clone. This chain joins TRBV5-7 and TRBJ1-6, with a possible D match to TRBD1 (6 bases). TRBV5-7 is classed as an ORF, of uncertain function. V shed 1 base and J shed 4 bases, with 18 bases lying between them. The CDR3 totals 18 residues. The CDR3 loop reads CASSLRGGVEQYNSPLHF. Here the CDR3 DNA reads TGTGCCAGCAGCTTGAGGGGGGGCGTAGAACAGTATAATTCACCCCTCCACTTT.

The CDR3 reads CASSSRGDANTGELFF. CDR3 nucleotide sequence: TGTGCCAGCAGCTCCAGGGGGGACGCGAACACCGGGGAGCTGTTTTTT. V is TRBV11-2 and J is TRBJ2-2; possibly TRBD1 for D (7 bases). Germline-derived CDR1 and CDR2 are SGHAT and FQNNGV. The ends were cut back, 4 bases at V and 0 bases at J, with 12 bases in the middle. The length of the CDR3 is 16 residues.

The V and J genes are TRBV5-1 and TRBJ2-3; possibly TRBD1 for D (6 bases). The CDR3 length is 15 residues. V was cut by 0 bases and J by 4 bases, with 12 bases left in between. Germline V gene sequence: CDR1 SGHRS, CDR2 YFSETQ. The CDR3, as DNA: TGCGCCAGCAGCTTGGCTGGGGGCAACGCAGATACGCAGTATTTT. This encodes CASSLAGGNADTQYF.

This clone was detected only a few times. The chain is built from TRBV7-2 and TRBJ2-1; 11 bases fit TRBD2. V trimming: 4 bases; J trimming: 4 bases; junction bases outside the gene matches: 3. The CDR3 is 15 amino acids. Germline V gives CDR1 SGHTA, CDR2 FQGNSA. The CDR3 DNA reads TGTGCCAGCAGCTCTAGCGGGGGGTATTACAATGAGCAGTTCTTC. This codes for CASSSSGGYYNEQFF.

A single count supports this clone. The V and J genes are TRBV29-1 and TRBJ2-7, with 9 bases lining up with TRBD1. The germline CDR1 and CDR2 sequences are SQVTM and ANQGSEA. CDR3 length: 18 amino acids. The junction had 16 bases not matched to a gene; V was cut back by 4 bases and J by 0 bases. The CDR3 region has the DNA TGCAGCGTTGGCACTCCGGGACAGGGTTTTATGGACTCCTACGAGCAGTACTTC. It is translated as CSVGTPGQGFMDSYEQYF.

This clone has more than one count but fewer than ten. V and J are TRBV5-5 and TRBJ1-5; no definite D call. Germline V gene sequence: CDR1 SGHKS, CDR2 YYEKEE (reference sequence). This CDR3 is built from 13 residues. V was shortened by 2 bases and J by 5 bases, with 8 bases between the two germline ends. This CDR3 reads CASSFTDDQPQHF. The CDR3 bases are TGTGCCAGCAGCTTCACAGACGATCAGCCCCAGCATTTT.

V and J are TRBV19 and TRBJ2-7; 11 bases are shared with TRBD1. Germline trimming cut 8 bases from V and 4 bases from J; bases unmatched to any gene: 7. Germline CDR1 and CDR2: LNHDA and SQIVND (reference sequence). This CDR3 contains 14 residues. The CDR3 coding sequence is TGTGCCAGTGGTACCGGGACAGGGGGTTACGAGCAGTACTTC. Its protein is CASGTGTGGYEQYF. The full variable domain, with the rest looked up from reference TRBV19 and TRBJ2-7, is DGGITQSPKYLFRKEGQNVTLSCEQNLNHDAMYWYRQDPGQGLRLIYYSQIVNDFQKGDIAEGYSVSREKKESFPLTVTSAQKNPTAFYLCASGTGTGGYEQYFGPGTRLTVT.

The table lists this clone with a count of one. The chain carries TRBV6-5 and TRBJ2-7; TRBD1 aligns across 10 bases. The CDR3 runs 14 residues. CDR1 is MNHEY and CDR2 is SVGAGI in the germline V gene. Trimming took 5 bases from V and 6 from J; bases not matched to a gene: 7. The CDR3 nucleotides are TGTGCCAGCAGTCGGGACAGGGGAATGCTCGAGCAGTACTTC. Translated, it gives CASSRDRGMLEQYF.

The V gene is TRBV19, the J gene TRBJ2-1; 10 nucleotides line up with TRBD2. From germline, CDR1 is LNHDA and CDR2 SQIVND (reference sequence). This CDR3 has 15 residues. V shed 8 bases, J shed 2 bases, and the junction held 6 bases outside the gene matches. The CDR3 region has the DNA TGTGCCAGTTCTCGGACTAGCGGTACCTACAATGAGCAGTTCTTC. This gives the protein CASSRTSGTYNEQFF.

The chain carries TRBV5-5 and TRBJ1-3, with D perhaps TRBD1 (6 bases). The CDR3 covers 15 residues. The V end lost 2 bases, the J end lost 4 bases, and 13 bases lay between the germline ends. Germline CDR1 reads SGHKS; CDR2 reads YYEKEE (reference sequence). The DNA for the CDR3 is TGTGCCAGCAGCTTAGGGGGTTACCTCGGAAACACCATATATTTT. It is translated as CASSLGGYLGNTIYF.

A remark on this clone: Additional DNA sequences in this sample encode the identical CDR3. V gene TRBV5-4 combines with J gene TRBJ2-3, with TRBD2 matching 10 bases. This CDR3 is built from 14 residues. Per the germline V gene, CDR1 is SGHNT and CDR2 is YYREEE (reference sequence). With 4 bases clipped from V and 1 base from J, the junction kept 0 bases outside the gene matches. The CDR3 coding sequence is TGTGCCAGCAGCCTAGCGGGGGGCACAGATACGCAGTATTTT. Its protein is CASSLAGGTDTQYF.

J is TRBJ2-7 and V is TRBV7-8; no firm D call. The germline V gene has CDR1 SGHVS and CDR2 FQNEAQ. The CDR3 has 14 amino acids. V dropped 0 bases and J dropped 6 bases, with 12 bases sitting between them. The CDR3 nucleotides read TGTGCCAGCAGCTTAGCGAGAGGAGCTATCGAGCAGTACTTC. Its translation: CASSLARGAIEQYF.

This clone was detected only a few times. This chain links TRBV19 with TRBJ1-4, with 7 bases lining up with TRBD1. Germline trimming cut 1 base from V and 7 bases from J; bases unmatched to any gene: 6. The CDR3 covers 15 residues. CDR1 LNHDA and CDR2 SQIVND come from the germline V gene (reference sequence). The CDR3 sequence: CASSIAGGRGEKLFF. The CDR3 DNA reads as TGTGCCAGTAGTATAGCAGGGGGTAGAGGTGAAAAACTGTTTTTT.

The chain employs TRBV2 and TRBJ2-2; no reliable D call. V was trimmed by 4 bases and J by 1 base, leaving 10 bases between them. The CDR3 covers 15 residues. Germline V gene data show CDR1 as SNHLY and CDR2 as FYNNEI. The CDR3 bases are TGTGCCAGCAGTGTCATGACGGGGAACACCGGGGAGCTGTTTTTT. Protein sequence: CASSVMTGNTGELFF.

This clone was recorded a few times. The chain's CDR3 is CASSLQGFTEAFF. CDR3 bases: TGTGCCAGCAGCTTACAGGGGTTCACTGAAGCTTTCTTT. J is TRBJ1-1 and V is TRBV7-9, with D maybe TRBD1 (6 bases). CDR1 and CDR2 from the germline V gene are SEHNR and FQNEAQ (reference sequence). With 2 bases removed from V and 4 bases from J, the gap between germline ends came to 8 bases. The CDR3 runs to 13 residues. The full variable domain, in which reference TRBV7-9 and TRBJ1-1 provide the parts outside the CDR3, is DTGVSQNPRHKITKRGQNVTFRCDPISEHNRLYWYRQTLGQGPEFLTYFQNEAQLEKSRLLSDRFSAERPKGSFSTLEIQRTEQGDSAMYLCASSLQGFTEAFFGQGTRLTVV.

CDR3 bases: TGTGCCAGTAGTATAGTGGGCCTACAGGGGAGCGACGAGCAGTACTTC. Residues: CASSIVGLQGSDEQYF. The chain couples TRBV19 to TRBJ2-7; 7 bases line up with TRBD1. V was clipped by 1 base and J by 5 bases; unmatched bases: 11. The CDR3 length is 16 residues. Germline assignment: CDR1 LNHDA and CDR2 SQIVND (reference sequence).

This clone was observed a single time. The V gene is TRBV19, the J gene TRBJ2-1, with 7 bases that match TRBD1. With V trimmed by 3 bases and J by 9 bases, 14 bases remained unmatched. This CDR3 is 16 amino acids long. The germline V gene encodes CDR1 LNHDA and CDR2 SQIVND (reference sequence). The CDR3 DNA follows: TGTGCCAGTAGTATCTACGGAACAGGGGTTGCCACTGAGCAGTTCTTC. Translation gives CASSIYGTGVATEQFF. The entire variable domain, with the rest obtained from reference TRBV19 and TRBJ2-1, is as follows: DGGITQSPKYLFRKEGQNVTLSCEQNLNHDAMYWYRQDPGQGLRLIYYSQIVNDFQKGDIAEGYSVSREKKESFPLTVTSAQKNPTAFYLCASSIYGTGVATEQFFGPGTRLTVL.

The chain recombines TRBV28 with TRBJ1-2; 11 nucleotides match TRBD1. The V gene end was trimmed by 7 bases and the J gene end by 8 bases; junction bases not matched to a gene: 6. The germline V gene encodes CDR1 MDHEN and CDR2 SYDVKM. The CDR3 covers 13 residues. The CDR3: CASTGQGVGGYTF. The CDR3 nucleotides read TGTGCCAGCACGGGACAGGGGGTCGGGGGCTACACCTTC.

This clone was seen a single time. The chain links TRBV27 to TRBJ1-5; TRBD1 is a possible D gene (6 bases). V was cut by 1 base and J by 0 bases, with 13 bases left in between. The germline V gene encodes CDR1 MNHEY and CDR2 SMNVEV (reference sequence). This CDR3 comprises 17 residues. CDR3 loop: CASSLWWGPGSNQPQHF. DNA for the CDR3: TGTGCCAGCAGTTTATGGTGGGGGCCCGGTAGCAATCAGCCCCAGCATTTT.

The J gene is TRBJ1-1, the V gene TRBV29-1; D may be TRBD1 (5 bases). This CDR3 spans 14 amino acids. Between the trimmed V and J ends, which lost 2 bases and 5 bases, there was a span of 15 bases. Germline V gene sequence: CDR1 SQVTM, CDR2 ANQGSEA. The chain's CDR3 is CSVELLGRDTEAFF. The CDR3 DNA is TGCAGCGTTGAACTTCTGGGCAGGGATACTGAAGCTTTCTTT. The full variable domain, rest sourced from reference TRBV29-1 and TRBJ1-1, is SAVISQKPSRDICQRGTSLTIQCQVDSQVTMMFWYRQQPGQSLTLIATANQGSEATYESGFVIDKFPISRPNLTFSTLTVSNMSPEDSSIYLCSVELLGRDTEAFFGQGTRLTVV.

The gene calls are TRBV5-5 and TRBJ1-3; D gene uncertain. Germline V gene lookup returns CDR1 SGHKS and CDR2 YYEKEE (reference sequence). The V gene lost 0 bases and the J gene lost 0 bases, with 10 bases spanning the gap. CDR3 length equals 16 residues. CDR3 nucleotide sequence: TGTGCCAGCAGCTTGGCCCAGGCGGGCTCTGGAAACACCATATATTTT. This encodes CASSLAQAGSGNTIYF.